Listed below are T cell receptor beta chains from one sample, sequenced in a study of T cell responses to AZD1222 COVID-19 vaccine. The method was immunoSEQ multiplex PCR; TCRdb's version includes in-frame clones alone and lacks a portion of them. The sample gives some 97,000 clones, 80% to 95% of which show up once; around 1.7% is in the top ten. Here the sequenced sample was peripheral blood, taken on day 0 of AZD1222 vaccination. These receptors originate from an adult in good health. The CDR3 runs from the conserved cysteine through the conserved F or W. Each record gives: J gene, clone size, D gene, V gene, CDR3 protein, CDR3 DNA. The D gene is left open where the match is weak. Size values are once, few and many counts, or a class for expanded clones, and some rows have none.

TRBJ2-5 | . | . | TRBV7-3 | CASSLMGETQYF | TGTGCCAGCAGCTTAATGGGAGAGACCCAGTACTTC
TRBJ1-1 | . | . | TRBV11-2 | CASSSHRGRYTEAFF | TGTGCCAGCAGCTCCCATCGGGGTAGGTACACTGAAGCTTTCTTT
TRBJ1-1 | . | TRBD1 | TRBV9 | CASSVGGTGWAFF | TGTGCCAGCAGCGTAGGCGGGACAGGATGGGCTTTCTTT
TRBJ1-1 | few | . | TRBV19 | CASTTDGGDGFF | TGTGCCAGTACCACGGACGGCGGGGATGGTTTCTTT
TRBJ2-7 | few | TRBD2 | TRBV10-1 | CASSEIRASGTRQYF | TGCGCCAGCAGTGAAATAAGAGCTAGCGGGACTAGGCAGTACTTC
TRBJ2-6 | . | . | TRBV4-1 | CASSQAAGAEGANVLTF | TGCGCCAGCAGCCAAGCGGCTGGCGCGGAAGGGGCCAACGTCCTGACTTTC
TRBJ2-7 | . | . | TRBV9 | CASSVFLRGAYEQYF | TGTGCCAGCAGCGTATTTCTCAGGGGCGCCTACGAGCAGTACTTC
TRBJ2-7 | once | . | TRBV5-5 | CASSLRPHEQYF | TGTGCCAGCAGCTTGAGGCCCCACGAGCAGTACTTC
TRBJ2-7 | . | . | TRBV7-9 | CASSPTLDTFYEQYF | TGTGCCAGCAGCCCAACCTTGGACACATTCTACGAGCAGTACTTC
TRBJ2-5 | . | . | TRBV7-8 | CASGQNQETQYF | TGTGCCAGCGGACAGAACCAAGAGACCCAGTACTTC
TRBJ2-5 | . | . | TRBV19 | CARRGGGETQYF | TGTGCCCGTCGGGGAGGGGGGGAGACCCAGTACTTC
TRBJ2-2 | . | . | TRBV29-1 | CSVVRVNTGELFF | TGCAGCGTTGTCAGGGTAAACACCGGGGAGCTGTTTTTT
TRBJ1-1 | . | . | TRBV4-1 | CASSQDLDLGAFF | TGCGCCAGCAGCCAAGATCTAGACCTGGGGGCTTTCTTT
TRBJ2-2 | . | TRBD2 | TRBV28 | CATSFSGTGTGELFF | TGTGCCACCTCTTTCAGCGGGACGGGCACCGGGGAGCTGTTTTTT
TRBJ1-1 | . | . | TRBV6-1 | CASSEAGGEWAFF | TGTGCCAGCAGTGAAGCGGGGGGGGAATGGGCTTTCTTT
TRBJ2-5 | . | . | TRBV7-8 | CASSKGRGWETQYF | TGTGCCAGCAGCAAAGGTCGGGGTTGGGAGACCCAGTACTTC
TRBJ1-3 | . | . | TRBV28 | CASSSLAGNTIYF | TGTGCCAGCAGTTCCCTTGCTGGAAACACCATATATTTT
TRBJ2-7 | . | TRBD1 | TRBV7-2 | CASSGRDRAGYEQYF | TGTGCCAGCAGCGGACGGGACAGGGCGGGCTACGAGCAGTACTTC
TRBJ1-2 | . | . | TRBV5-5 | CASTKPDGVYGYTF | TGTGCCAGCACCAAACCGGACGGGGTGTATGGCTACACCTTC
TRBJ1-2 | . | . | TRBV19 | CASSITHPEGIYGYTF | TGTGCCAGTAGTATCACCCACCCGGAGGGGATCTATGGCTACACCTTC
TRBJ1-1 | . | TRBD1 | TRBV20-1 | CSTGDEAFF | TGCAGCACAGGGGACGAAGCTTTCTTT
TRBJ1-4 | . | TRBD1 | TRBV2 | CASSEGTGPTNEKLFF | TGTGCCAGCAGTGAAGGGACAGGTCCAACTAATGAAAAACTGTTTTTT
TRBJ1-1 | . | TRBD1 | TRBV5-1 | CASSWSRQGNTEAFF | TGCGCCAGCAGCTGGTCAAGACAGGGGAACACTGAAGCTTTCTTT
TRBJ1-6 | . | . | TRBV7-8 | CASSFRLGSYNSPLHF | TGTGCCAGCAGCTTCCGTCTGGGATCCTATAATTCACCCCTCCACTTT
TRBJ2-1 | . | . | TRBV7-9 | CASPKAGDNYNEQFF | TGTGCCAGCCCAAAGGCGGGCGATAATTACAATGAGCAGTTCTTC
TRBJ2-6 | . | TRBD1 | TRBV28 | CASSFFPGQGNSGANVLTF | TGTGCCAGCAGTTTCTTCCCGGGACAGGGTAACTCTGGGGCCAACGTCCTGACTTTC
TRBJ2-3 | . | . | TRBV27 | CASSFYGSTDTQYF | TGTGCCAGCAGTTTCTATGGGAGCACAGATACGCAGTATTTT
TRBJ1-2 | . | . | TRBV19 | CASQTAFDGYTF | TGTGCCAGTCAGACAGCGTTCGATGGCTACACCTTC
TRBJ1-5 | . | . | TRBV18 | CASSPDRTNQPQHF | TGTGCCAGCTCACCCGACAGGACTAATCAGCCCCAGCATTTT
TRBJ1-6 | . | . | TRBV7-9 | CASSPRTDSYSPLHF | TGTGCCAGCAGCCCCCGAACGGACAGCTATTCACCCCTCCACTTT
TRBJ1-5 | . | . | TRBV2 | CASTSRGIQPQHF | TGTGCCAGCACCTCAAGGGGAATTCAGCCCCAGCATTTT
TRBJ2-5 | . | . | TRBV13 | CASSLDAGSGETQYF | TGTGCCAGCAGCTTAGACGCGGGAAGCGGTGAGACCCAGTACTTC
TRBJ1-5 | . | . | TRBV2 | CASMEESNQPQHF | TGTGCCAGCATGGAGGAGAGCAATCAGCCCCAGCATTTT
TRBJ2-5 | . | TRBD2 | TRBV28 | CASQVGAGIQETQYF | TGTGCCAGCCAGGTAGGAGCGGGGATCCAAGAGACCCAGTACTTC
TRBJ2-5 | . | TRBD1 | TRBV7-9 | CASSFRTGTETQYF | TGTGCCAGCAGCTTTCGGACAGGGACAGAGACCCAGTACTTC
TRBJ2-7 | . | TRBD2 | TRBV29-1 | CSVEGLAGVSEQYF | TGCAGCGTTGAAGGGCTAGCGGGAGTTTCAGAGCAGTACTTC
TRBJ2-1 | . | . | TRBV29-1 | CSVDREGPYNEQFF | TGCAGCGTTGATAGGGAAGGGCCCTACAATGAGCAGTTCTTC
TRBJ1-5 | . | . | TRBV18 | CASSPQAGYRSNQPQHF | TGTGCCAGCTCACCACAAGCCGGGTATAGGAGCAATCAGCCCCAGCATTTT
TRBJ2-1 | . | TRBD2 | TRBV2 | CASSPLAGVPYNEQFF | TGTGCCAGCAGTCCACTAGCGGGAGTGCCCTACAATGAGCAGTTCTTC
TRBJ2-2 | . | . | TRBV5-6 | CASSSGQFNTGELFF | TGTGCCAGCAGCTCCGGACAGTTTAACACCGGGGAGCTGTTTTTT
TRBJ2-6 | . | . | TRBV30 | CAWSVHGANVLTF | TGTGCCTGGAGTGTTCATGGGGCCAACGTCCTGACTTTC
TRBJ2-1 | . | . | TRBV9 | CASSVGRSSYNEQFF | TGTGCCAGCAGCGTAGGGCGGAGCTCCTACAATGAGCAGTTCTTC
TRBJ2-1 | . | TRBD1 | TRBV7-9 | CASSSRDRGRNEQFF | TGTGCCAGCAGCTCCCGGGACAGGGGACGCAATGAGCAGTTCTTC
TRBJ2-2 | once | . | TRBV6-5 | CASSYDSMNTGELFF | TGTGCCAGCAGTTACGATAGCATGAACACCGGGGAGCTGTTTTTT
TRBJ2-3 | . | . | TRBV24-1 | CATSDFYTDTQYF | TGTGCCACCAGTGATTTTTACACAGATACGCAGTATTTT
TRBJ2-7 | once | . | TRBV7-9 | CASSLNWYEQYF | TGTGCCAGCAGCTTAAATTGGTACGAGCAGTACTTC
TRBJ2-4 | . | . | TRBV7-9 | CASSLGLAEGDIQYF | TGTGCCAGCAGCTTAGGCTTAGCGGAGGGGGACATTCAGTACTTC
TRBJ1-2 | . | TRBD1 | TRBV7-9 | CASSPSGQVSNYGYTF | TGTGCCAGCAGCCCTTCCGGACAGGTATCTAACTATGGCTACACCTTC
TRBJ1-2 | . | . | TRBV15 | CATSRDQGLTYGYTF | TGTGCCACCAGCAGAGATCAGGGCCTTACCTATGGCTACACCTTC
TRBJ2-1 | . | . | TRBV21-1 | CASNSKSGRRSYNEQFF | TGTGCCAGCAACTCAAAGAGCGGGAGGCGATCCTACAATGAGCAGTTCTTC
TRBJ2-7 | . | TRBD1 | TRBV27 | CASIGTGAYEQYF | TGTGCCAGCATAGGGACAGGGGCCTACGAGCAGTACTTC
TRBJ1-2 | . | . | TRBV9 | CASSQQGSNYGYTF | TGTGCCAGCAGCCAACAGGGTTCTAACTATGGCTACACCTTC
TRBJ1-2 | . | TRBD1 | TRBV6-5 | CASSSPGQGNYGYTF | TGTGCCAGCAGTTCCCCGGGACAGGGTAACTATGGCTACACCTTC
TRBJ2-5 | . | . | TRBV5-1 | CASSFTGNEETQYF | TGCGCCAGCAGCTTCACAGGAAACGAAGAGACCCAGTACTTC
TRBJ2-2 | . | TRBD2 | TRBV28 | CASSSSGLARNTGELFF | TGTGCCAGCAGTTCAAGTGGACTAGCGAGAAACACCGGGGAGCTGTTTTTT
TRBJ2-2 | few | . | TRBV2 | CASSGSIRGTGELFF | TGTGCCAGCTCGGGGAGTATCCGGGGAACCGGGGAGCTGTTTTTT
TRBJ2-1 | once | TRBD2 | TRBV30 | CAWSTNLAAYNEQFF | TGTGCCTGGAGTACCAATCTAGCGGCGTACAATGAGCAGTTCTTC
TRBJ2-7 | . | . | TRBV19 | CASSITAFYEQYF | TGTGCCAGTAGTATTACAGCCTTCTACGAGCAGTACTTC
TRBJ1-1 | . | TRBD1 | TRBV18 | CASSPRTGENTEAFF | TGTGCCAGCTCACCTCGGACAGGGGAAAACACTGAAGCTTTCTTT